Presented here are 25 T cell receptor beta chains from one specimen sequenced in a study of T cell responses to AZD1222 COVID-19 vaccine. The protocol was immunoSEQ multiplex PCR, while the TCRdb copy is restricted to in-frame clones and leaves out a portion. The sample has 200,000 to 250,000 clones; roughly 94% are singletons. Sample: peripheral blood, taken 28 days after the second dose of the MenACWY control vaccine. These TCRs come from an adult who received the MenACWY meningococcal vaccine as a control.

V gene TRBV5-1 combines with J gene TRBJ2-5; D not resolved. The CDR3 runs 12 residues. The germline V gene has CDR1 SGHRS and CDR2 YFSETQ. Trimming shortened V by 4 bases and J by 0 bases, and 4 bases separated the two germline ends. DNA for the CDR3: TGCGCCAGCAGCCCCCACCAAGAGACCCAGTACTTC. This translates into CASSPHQETQYF. The variable domain in full, completed from reference TRBV5-1 and TRBJ2-5, reads KAGVTQTPRYLIKTRGQQVTLSCSPISGHRSVSWYQQTPGQGLQFLFEYFSETQRNKGNFPGRFSGRQFSNSRSEMNVSTLELGDSALYLCASSPHQETQYFGPGTRLLVL.

The DNA for the CDR3 is TGTGCCAGCAGTTACTCTTCGGCATTGTACGAGCAGTACTTC. As protein: CASSYSSALYEQYF. The gene calls are TRBV6-5 and TRBJ2-7; no clear D gene. Looked up from germline, CDR1 is MNHEY and CDR2 is SVGAGI. Trimming pared 0 bases from V and 4 bases from J, leaving 10 bases between. The CDR3 length is 14 residues.

The CDR3 DNA sequence: TGTGCCAGCAGCTTGGGACAAGAGGACGAGCAGTACTTC. It codes for CASSLGQEDEQYF. V and J are TRBV5-6 and TRBJ2-7; D is uncertain. Germline V gene sequence: CDR1 SGHDT, CDR2 YYEEEE. V was shortened by 0 bases and J by 5 bases, with 9 bases between the two germline ends. There are 13 residues in the CDR3.

The chain employs TRBV6-5 and TRBJ2-7; 9 nucleotides line up with TRBD1. Germline values: CDR1 MNHEY, CDR2 SVGAGI. The CDR3 runs to 14 residues. V was pared by 0 bases and J by 6 bases, with 3 bases of the junction left unmatched. This CDR3 is CASSYSEDRGEQYF. Here the CDR3 DNA reads TGTGCCAGCAGTTACTCGGAGGACAGGGGCGAGCAGTACTTC.

This chain connects TRBV27 to TRBJ2-3; 10 positions match TRBD1. The V and J ends lost 2 bases and 3 bases, in that order; junction bases with no gene match: 2. CDR1 MNHEY and CDR2 SMNVEV come from the germline V gene (reference sequence). The CDR3 runs 15 residues. The DNA for the CDR3 is TGTGCCAGCAGTTTACGGGACAGGGGTACAGATACGCAGTATTTT. Amino acid sequence: CASSLRDRGTDTQYF.

The V call is TRBV5-1, the J call TRBJ2-3, with D unclear. The CDR3 loop spans 15 amino acids. Germline loops: CDR1 SGHRS, CDR2 YFSETQ. V gave up 0 bases and J gave up 3 bases, with 11 bases separating them. The CDR3 region is CASSLEGFGTDTQYF. CDR3 sequence (DNA): TGCGCCAGCAGCTTGGAGGGTTTCGGAACAGATACGCAGTATTTT.

The gene calls are TRBV6-4 and TRBJ1-5, with D perhaps TRBD1 (6 bases). CDR3 length: 16 amino acids. The V end lost 11 bases, the J end lost 5 bases, and 25 bases lay between the germline ends. Germline V gene data show CDR1 as MRHNA and CDR2 as SNTAGT. CDR3 nucleotide sequence: TGTGCCGCCAGGAAAAGGCTGGGGACAAAAGATCAGCCCCAGCATTTT. Protein sequence: CAARKRLGTKDQPQHF.

This clone was seen only once. The chain employs TRBV21-1 and TRBJ2-7; the DNA was not compared with TRBD2, the D call given in the table. TRBV21-1 counts as a pseudogene. The CDR3 runs 23 residues. In DNA form, the CDR3 reads TGTGCCAGCAGCAAAGTGCTACTAGCGGGAGCCAGTGTCATCCCGGAACACTTCTACGAGCAGTACTTC. This sequence encodes CASSKVLLAGASVIPEHFYEQYF.

The chain employs TRBV5-4 and TRBJ2-5; TRBD2 aligns across 8 bases. V was pared by 0 bases and J by 3 bases, with 7 bases of the junction left unmatched. The CDR3 contains 16 residues. CDR1 and CDR2 from the germline V gene are SGHNT and YYREEE (reference sequence). CDR3 DNA sequence: TGTGCCAGCAGCTTGGCTCTAGCGGGTCCGGAAGAGACCCAGTACTTC. Its protein is CASSLALAGPEETQYF.

This chain links TRBV12-2 with TRBJ1-5; the tabulated D call, TRBD1, remains unverified against the DNA. TRBV12-2 is recorded as a pseudogene. The CDR3 has 14 residues. This chain's CDR3 is CASRLSTGRQPQHF. The CDR3 nucleotides read TGTGCAAGTCGCTTATCGACAGGGAGGCAGCCCCAGCATTTT.

This clone showed up just once. CDR3 sequence (DNA): TGTGCCAGCAGCATGGGACAGTACTATGGCTACACCTTC. Translating it yields CASSMGQYYGYTF. The chain recombines TRBV27 with TRBJ1-2; 7 positions agree with TRBD1. V was pared by 6 bases and J by 3 bases, with 4 bases of the junction left unmatched. Germline loops: CDR1 MNHEY, CDR2 SMNVEV (reference sequence). This CDR3 is built from 13 residues.

The V and J genes are TRBV15 and TRBJ1-5, with D perhaps matching TRBD1 (6 bases). The CDR3 contains 15 residues. Germline CDR1 and CDR2: LNHNV and YYDKDF (reference sequence). Trimming stripped 2 bases from V and 5 bases from J, with 13 bases between. This chain's CDR3 is CATSRSGTFDQPQHF. CDR3 sequence (DNA): TGTGCCACCAGCAGATCCGGGACATTCGATCAGCCCCAGCATTTT.

The genes are TRBV24-1 and TRBJ2-1, with 7 bases aligning to TRBD2. V shed 6 bases and J 4 bases; nucleotides not matched to a gene: 2. The CDR3 contains 13 residues. The germline CDR1 and CDR2 sequences are KGHDR and SFDVKD. CDR3 region: CATSPGGYNEQFF. The CDR3, as DNA: TGTGCCACCAGTCCGGGGGGTTACAATGAGCAGTTCTTC.

The chain joins TRBV5-4 to TRBJ2-1, with a tentative D call TRBD2 (6 bases). CDR3 length: 16 amino acids. The V end lost 0 bases, the J end lost 10 bases, and 20 bases lay between the germline ends. The germline CDR1 and CDR2 sequences are SGHNT and YYREEE (reference sequence). The DNA of the CDR3 is TGTGCCAGCAGCTTGGGGTTTGCGGAGAGGGCGGGGGAGCAGTTCTTC. Its protein product is CASSLGFAERAGEQFF.

The rearrangement uses TRBV27 and TRBJ1-4; 10 bases are a match to TRBD1. The junction had 19 bases not matched to a gene; V was cut back by 4 bases and J by 5 bases. The V gene's germline CDR1 is MNHEY and CDR2 SMNVEV (reference sequence). The CDR3 length is 20 residues. CDR3 DNA: TGTGCCAGCAGTTCACACCCCGGGACAGGGGCTTTGGTGAGAAATGAAAAACTGTTTTTT. It specifies CASSSHPGTGALVRNEKLFF.

The CDR3 DNA sequence: TGTGCCAGCAGCCCCCAAGAGGGGGGAAAACTGTTTTTT. This encodes CASSPQEGGKLFF. The chain is built from TRBV9 and TRBJ1-4; possible D gene TRBD1, 6 bases. CDR3 size: 13 residues. Trimming shortened V by 4 bases and J by 10 bases, and 14 bases separated the two germline ends. Germline CDR1 and CDR2: SGDLS and YYNGEE.

This chain uses TRBV7-3 with TRBJ2-2; D is uncertain. The V end lost 5 bases, the J end lost 1 base, and 14 bases lay between the germline ends. CDR3 length equals 16 residues. From germline, CDR1 is SGHTA and CDR2 FQGTGA. As DNA, the CDR3 is TGTGCCAGCAGCCAACGGGCCACCAAGAACACCGGGGAGCTGTTTTTT. Amino acid sequence: CASSQRATKNTGELFF.

The V and J genes are TRBV19 and TRBJ2-7; 10 bases map to TRBD2. Germline CDR1 and CDR2: LNHDA and SQIVND (reference sequence). V lost 3 bases, J lost 2 bases, and 10 bases stayed unmatched. CDR3 length equals 17 residues. The CDR3 sequence: CASSMQSSGSQTYEQYF. Here the CDR3 DNA reads TGTGCCAGTAGTATGCAGTCTAGCGGGAGCCAGACCTACGAGCAGTACTTC.

The rearrangement uses TRBV7-2 and TRBJ2-3; D unclear. The ends were cut back, 5 bases at V and 12 bases at J, with 15 bases in the middle. Germline assignment: CDR1 SGHTA and CDR2 FQGNSA. This CDR3 is built from 12 residues. The CDR3 DNA is TGTGCCAGCAGCCTAAACTCAAATTCCCAGTATTTT. Protein sequence: CASSLNSNSQYF.

This sequence joins TRBV28 and TRBJ1-6; a possible D gene is TRBD1 (5 bases). V was cut by 3 bases and J by 2 bases, with 11 bases left in between. CDR3 length equals 16 residues. CDR1 is MDHEN, CDR2 SYDVKM, per germline. CDR3 nucleotide sequence: TGTGCCAGCAGTTTCAACCAGGGCGCCTATAATTCACCCCTCCACTTT. This codes for CASSFNQGAYNSPLHF. Together with reference TRBV28 and TRBJ1-6, the CDR3 gives the full variable domain: DVKVTQSSRYLVKRTGEKVFLECVQDMDHENMFWYRQDPGLGLRLIYFSYDVKMKEKGDIPEGYSVSREKKERFSLILESASTNQTSMYLCASSFNQGAYNSPLHFGNGTRLTVT.

V is TRBV5-1 and J is TRBJ2-7; 7 positions match TRBD1. CDR3 length: 14 amino acids. Trimming took 4 bases from V and 4 from J; bases not matched to a gene: 8. Germline V gene data show CDR1 as SGHRS and CDR2 as YFSETQ. The CDR3 bases are TGCGCCAGCAGCGCGACAGGGCAGGGTTACGAGCAGTACTTC. The encoded protein is CASSATGQGYEQYF. Full variable domain (missing parts from reference TRBV5-1 and TRBJ2-7): KAGVTQTPRYLIKTRGQQVTLSCSPISGHRSVSWYQQTPGQGLQFLFEYFSETQRNKGNFPGRFSGRQFSNSRSEMNVSTLELGDSALYLCASSATGQGYEQYFGPGTRLTVT.

The V gene is TRBV9, the J gene TRBJ1-1; 10 bases are a match to TRBD1. V lost 0 bases and J lost 1; bases outside the gene matches: 12. Germline-derived CDR1 and CDR2 are SGDLS and YYNGEE. This CDR3 is 19 amino acids long. The CDR3 DNA reads as TGTGCCAGCAGCGTAGGTAGCGGGACAGGGGTTAACTCGAACACTGAAGCTTTCTTT. It is translated as CASSVGSGTGVNSNTEAFF.

CDR3 sequence reads: CASSTQGKGGNQPQHF. CDR3 DNA: TGTGCCAGCAGTACACAGGGGAAAGGGGGCAATCAGCCCCAGCATTTT. The J gene is TRBJ1-5, the V gene TRBV28, with 7 bases that match TRBD1. The CDR3 is 16 amino acids. Germline-derived CDR1 and CDR2 are MDHEN and SYDVKM. V lost 5 bases, J lost 2 bases, and 9 bases stayed unmatched.

The sample holds a few counts of this clone. V gene TRBV6-4 combines with J gene TRBJ2-1; 12 bases map to TRBD2. Germline V gene lookup returns CDR1 MRHNA and CDR2 SNTAGT. This CDR3 region has 16 residues. V was clipped by 1 base and J by 7 bases; unmatched bases: 5. The CDR3 spells CASSDYGTSGPNEQFF. The CDR3 nucleotides are TGTGCCAGCAGTGACTATGGGACTAGCGGGCCAAATGAGCAGTTCTTC.

The chain couples TRBV5-1 to TRBJ2-7; 8 bases match TRBD1. This CDR3 spans 12 amino acids. Losses at the gene ends were 5 bases for V and 2 bases for J; bases not matched to a gene: 0. The V gene's germline CDR1 is SGHRS and CDR2 YFSETQ. The DNA of the CDR3 is TGCGCCAGCAGACAGGGGGCCTACGAGCAGTACTTC. Its translation: CASRQGAYEQYF.